These 9 T cell receptor beta chains share one sample of origin, sequenced in a study of CD8 T cells in ankylosing spondylitis (TCRdb year 2017). Study-wide conclusions, independent of this receptor: A TCR beta motif of 7 or 8 highly homologous amino acid variants appeared characteristic of blood from ankylosing spondylitis patients.

Library construction relied on 5' RACE. Sequencing used an Illumina HiSeq 2500. TCRdb redid the processing of the public reads, applying fastp at Q25 and MiXCR, and retained in-frame beta chains. Rows with a matching CDR3 protein are joined into one entry that keeps the most common DNA and genes. The sample includes about 500,000 distinct CDR3 sequences, with about 5% observed a single time. The ten largest clonotypes hold around 3.5% of the sample. These TCRs are of unknown antigen specificity. The sample taken for sequencing was blood, either unsorted or a sorted T cell fraction (not recorded which). The receptors originated from a male donor with ankylosing spondylitis.

This clonotype has ten or more counts. This chain connects TRBV9 to TRBJ2-1, with 7 positions matching TRBD1. V was pared by 3 bases and J by 2 bases, with 5 bases of the junction left unmatched. The germline CDR1 and CDR2 sequences are SGDLS and YYNGEE. The CDR3 contains 15 residues. The CDR3 loop reads CASSAPGTAYNEQFF. CDR3 in DNA: TGTGCCAGCAGCGCTCCAGGGACAGCCTACAATGAGCAGTTCTTC.

This clonotype was detected ten times or more. The chain combines TRBV5-1 with TRBJ2-1, with D unresolved. V shed 6 bases and J shed 2 bases, with 12 bases lying between them. The CDR3 is made up of 14 amino acids. Per the germline V gene, CDR1 is SGHRS and CDR2 is YFSETQ. CDR3 region: CASTSTQTYNEQFF. The CDR3 region has the DNA TGCGCCAGCACCTCGACGCAAACCTACAATGAGCAGTTCTTC.

At least ten counts were recorded for this clonotype. J is TRBJ2-4 and V is TRBV12-1; TRBD1, as called in the table, went unchecked against the DNA. TRBV12-1 is classified as a pseudogene. The CDR3 runs to 16 residues. In DNA form, the CDR3 reads TGTGCCAGCAGCTTACAGGGGCTGAGGACCAAAAACATTCAGTACTTC. Translation gives CASSLQGLRTKNIQYF.

This clonotype was recorded at least ten times. The chain recombines TRBV20-1 with TRBJ2-7; no reliable D call. Deletions cut 1 base from V and 2 bases from J, with 12 bases between. The CDR3 sequence is 14 residues long. Germline CDR1 and CDR2: DFQATT and SNEGSKA (reference sequence). CDR3 nucleotides: TGCAGTGCTAGAGGACCGGGTCCTACCTACGAGCAGTACTTC. Its translation: CSARGPGPTYEQYF.

This clonotype came up many times. The chain uses TRBV5-1 and TRBJ1-6; 8 bases map to TRBD1. Trimming took 4 bases from V and 8 from J; bases not matched to a gene: 8. The germline V gene encodes CDR1 SGHRS and CDR2 YFSETQ. The CDR3 runs 15 residues. The CDR3 here is CASSIGQGSDSPLHF. CDR3 DNA: TGCGCCAGCAGCATCGGACAGGGCTCGGATTCACCCCTCCACTTT.

This clonotype was detected many times. CDR3 sequence: CASSTRARGRGNEQYF. The CDR3 nucleotides read TGTGCCAGCAGCACACGGGCCAGGGGGCGAGGGAACGAGCAGTACTTC. J is TRBJ2-7 and V is TRBV11-2; 8 nucleotides line up with TRBD1. After removal of 5 bases from V and 5 bases from J, the junction contained 14 bases not matched to a gene. Germline V CDR1 and CDR2: SGHAT, FQNNGV. The CDR3 totals 16 residues.

The table lists this clonotype with many counts. The chain carries TRBV4-3 and TRBJ1-1, with D uncertain. The CDR3 is made up of 14 amino acids. Germline assignment: CDR1 LGHNA and CDR2 YSLEER. The V end was cut by 0 bases, the J end by 10 bases, with 15 bases between. CDR3 in DNA: TGCGCCAGCAGCCAAGATATCGGAGGTTACGGAGCTTTCTTT. Its protein is CASSQDIGGYGAFF.

This clonotype was found many times. V is TRBV20-1 and J is TRBJ2-3; D is perhaps TRBD2 (6 bases). Germline CDR1 reads DFQATT; CDR2 reads SNEGSKA (reference sequence). The CDR3 is 15 residues long. The ends were cut back, 0 bases at V and 3 bases at J, with 13 bases in the middle. Written as DNA, the CDR3 is TGCAGTGCTAGAGATAGCCCTAGCGCTACAGATACGCAGTATTTT. As protein: CSARDSPSATDTQYF.

This clonotype was recorded many times. This chain uses TRBV10-3 with TRBJ2-5, with a tentative D call TRBD1 (6 bases). Germline loops: CDR1 ENHRY, CDR2 SYGVKD. CDR3 length: 14 residues. Between the trimmed V and J ends, which lost 6 bases and 2 bases, there was a span of 13 bases. As DNA, the CDR3 is TGTGCCATCAGAGAGGGTACAGGGCAAGAGACCCAGTACTTC. It encodes CAIREGTGQETQYF.